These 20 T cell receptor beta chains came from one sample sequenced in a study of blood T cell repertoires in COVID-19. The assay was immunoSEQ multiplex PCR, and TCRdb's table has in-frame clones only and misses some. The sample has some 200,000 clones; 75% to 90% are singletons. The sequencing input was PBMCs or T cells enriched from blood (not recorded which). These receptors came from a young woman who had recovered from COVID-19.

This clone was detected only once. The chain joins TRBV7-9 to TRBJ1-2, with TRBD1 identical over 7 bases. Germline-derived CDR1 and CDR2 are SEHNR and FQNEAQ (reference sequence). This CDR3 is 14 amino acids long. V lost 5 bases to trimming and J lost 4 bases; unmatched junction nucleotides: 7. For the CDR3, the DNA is TGTGCCAGCAGCCCTCCAGGGGGACGCTATGGCTACACCTTC. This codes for CASSPPGGRYGYTF.

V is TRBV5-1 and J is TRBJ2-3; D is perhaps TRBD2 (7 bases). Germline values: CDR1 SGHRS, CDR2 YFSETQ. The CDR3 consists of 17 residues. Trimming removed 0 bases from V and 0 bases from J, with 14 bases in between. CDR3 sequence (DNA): TGCGCCAGCAGCTTGGAACCGGGGGGCGTCAGCACAGATACGCAGTATTTT. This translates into CASSLEPGGVSTDTQYF.

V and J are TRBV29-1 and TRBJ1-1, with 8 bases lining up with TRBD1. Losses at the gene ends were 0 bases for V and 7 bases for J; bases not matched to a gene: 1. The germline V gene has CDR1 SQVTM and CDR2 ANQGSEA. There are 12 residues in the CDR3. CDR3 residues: CSVEEDRVEAFF. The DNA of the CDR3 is TGCAGCGTTGAAGAGGACAGGGTTGAAGCTTTCTTT.

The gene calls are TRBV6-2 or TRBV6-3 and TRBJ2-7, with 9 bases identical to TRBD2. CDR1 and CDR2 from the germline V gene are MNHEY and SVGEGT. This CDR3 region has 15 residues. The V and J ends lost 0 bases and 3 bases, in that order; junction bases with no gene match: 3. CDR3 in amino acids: CASSYSGTSLYEQYF. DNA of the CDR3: TGTGCCAGCAGTTACTCCGGGACTAGCCTCTACGAGCAGTACTTC.

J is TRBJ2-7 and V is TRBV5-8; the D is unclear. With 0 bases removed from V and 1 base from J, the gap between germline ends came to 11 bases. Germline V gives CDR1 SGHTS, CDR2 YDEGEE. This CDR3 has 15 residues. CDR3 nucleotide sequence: TGTGCCAGCAGCTTGGGACTTGCCCCTTCCTACGAGCAGTACTTC. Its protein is CASSLGLAPSYEQYF.

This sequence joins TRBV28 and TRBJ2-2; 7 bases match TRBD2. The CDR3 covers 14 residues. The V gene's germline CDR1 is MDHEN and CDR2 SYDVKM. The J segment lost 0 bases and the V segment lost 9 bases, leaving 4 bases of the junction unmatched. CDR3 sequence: CASKAGTNTGELFF. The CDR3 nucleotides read TGTGCCAGTAAAGCGGGAACGAACACCGGGGAGCTGTTTTTT.

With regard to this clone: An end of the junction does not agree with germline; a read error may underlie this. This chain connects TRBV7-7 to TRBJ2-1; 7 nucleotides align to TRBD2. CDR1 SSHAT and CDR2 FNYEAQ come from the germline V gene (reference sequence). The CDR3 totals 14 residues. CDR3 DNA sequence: TGTGCTAGCAGCTTGATTCTAGCGGACAATGAGCAGTTCTTC. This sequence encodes CASSLILADNEQFF.

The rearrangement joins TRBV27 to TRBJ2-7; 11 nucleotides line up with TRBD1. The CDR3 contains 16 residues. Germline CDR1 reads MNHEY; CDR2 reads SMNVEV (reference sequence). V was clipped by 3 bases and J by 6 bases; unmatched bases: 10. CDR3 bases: TGTGCCAGCAGTTTGTTTCCGGGACAGGGGGTGAGCGAGCAGTACTTC. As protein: CASSLFPGQGVSEQYF.

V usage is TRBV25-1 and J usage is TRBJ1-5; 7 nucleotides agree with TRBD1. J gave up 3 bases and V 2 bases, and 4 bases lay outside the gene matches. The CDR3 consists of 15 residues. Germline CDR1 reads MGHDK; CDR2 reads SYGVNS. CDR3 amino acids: CASSETGASNQPQHF. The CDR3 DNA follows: TGTGCCAGCAGTGAAACAGGGGCCTCCAATCAGCCCCAGCATTTT.

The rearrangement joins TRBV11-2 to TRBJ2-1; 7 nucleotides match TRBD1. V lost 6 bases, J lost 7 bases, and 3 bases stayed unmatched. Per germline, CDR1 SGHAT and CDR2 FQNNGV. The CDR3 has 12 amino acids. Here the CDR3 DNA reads TGTGCCAGCAGTTTGACAGGGAATGAGCAGTTCTTC. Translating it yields CASSLTGNEQFF.

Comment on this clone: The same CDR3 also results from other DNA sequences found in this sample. In DNA form, the CDR3 reads TGTGCCAGCAGCTTAAGAACTGATGGAAACACCATATATTTT. This codes for CASSLRTDGNTIYF. J is TRBJ1-3 and V is TRBV7-6; no clear D. The germline CDR1 and CDR2 sequences are SGHVS and FNYEAQ. The CDR3 consists of 14 residues. V lost 2 bases to trimming and J lost 3 bases, with 8 bases between them.

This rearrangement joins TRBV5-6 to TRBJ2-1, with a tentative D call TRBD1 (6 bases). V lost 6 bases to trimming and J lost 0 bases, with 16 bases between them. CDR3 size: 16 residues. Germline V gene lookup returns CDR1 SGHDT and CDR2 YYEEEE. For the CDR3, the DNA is TGTGCCAGCACCACGTTGGGGGCAGACTCCTACAATGAGCAGTTCTTC. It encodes CASTTLGADSYNEQFF.

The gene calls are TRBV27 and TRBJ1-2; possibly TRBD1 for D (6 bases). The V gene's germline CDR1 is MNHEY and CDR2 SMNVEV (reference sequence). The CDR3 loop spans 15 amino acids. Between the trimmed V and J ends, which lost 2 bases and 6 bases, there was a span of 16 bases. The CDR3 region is CASSLIPRNRDGYTF. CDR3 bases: TGTGCCAGCAGTTTAATCCCAAGGAACAGGGATGGCTACACCTTC.

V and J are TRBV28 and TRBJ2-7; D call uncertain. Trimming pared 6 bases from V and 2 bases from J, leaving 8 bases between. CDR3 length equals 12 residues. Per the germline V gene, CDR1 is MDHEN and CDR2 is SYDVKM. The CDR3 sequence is CASSVTAYEQYF. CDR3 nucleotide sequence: TGTGCCAGCAGCGTAACGGCCTACGAGCAGTACTTC.

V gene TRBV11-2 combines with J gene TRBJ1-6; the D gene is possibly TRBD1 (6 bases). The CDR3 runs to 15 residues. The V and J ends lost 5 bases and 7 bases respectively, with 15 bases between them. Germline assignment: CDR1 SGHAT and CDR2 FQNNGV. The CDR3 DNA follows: TGTGCCAGCAGCCGCCCGCAGGGGCCGAATTCACCCCTCCACTTT. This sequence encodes CASSRPQGPNSPLHF.

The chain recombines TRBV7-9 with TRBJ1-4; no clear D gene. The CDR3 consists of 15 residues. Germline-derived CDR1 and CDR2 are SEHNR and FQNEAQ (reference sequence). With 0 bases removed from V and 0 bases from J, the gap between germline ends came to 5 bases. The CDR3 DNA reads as TGTGCCAGCAGCTTAGCACAGACAACTAATGAAAAACTGTTTTTT. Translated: CASSLAQTTNEKLFF.

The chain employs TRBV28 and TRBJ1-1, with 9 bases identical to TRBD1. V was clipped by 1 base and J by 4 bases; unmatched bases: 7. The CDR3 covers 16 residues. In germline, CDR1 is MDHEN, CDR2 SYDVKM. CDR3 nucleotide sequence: TGTGCCAGCAGTTTATTTACAGGGGGCCTCGGCACTGAAGCTTTCTTT. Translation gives CASSLFTGGLGTEAFF.

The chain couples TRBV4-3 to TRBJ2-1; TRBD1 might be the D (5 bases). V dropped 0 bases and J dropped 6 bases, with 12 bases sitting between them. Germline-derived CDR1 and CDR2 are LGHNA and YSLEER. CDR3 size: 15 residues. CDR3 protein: CASSQDGALGNEQFF. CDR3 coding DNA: TGCGCCAGCAGCCAAGATGGGGCCTTAGGCAATGAGCAGTTCTTC.

The CDR3 here is CASSEGQGQGQPQHF. The CDR3 DNA is TGTGCCAGCAGTGAAGGGCAGGGACAAGGTCAGCCCCAGCATTTT. The V call is TRBV2, the J call TRBJ1-5; perhaps TRBD1 as D (6 bases). Germline V gene data show CDR1 as SNHLY and CDR2 as FYNNEI. V was clipped by 1 base and J by 6 bases, with 13 bases between them. The CDR3 is 15 amino acids.

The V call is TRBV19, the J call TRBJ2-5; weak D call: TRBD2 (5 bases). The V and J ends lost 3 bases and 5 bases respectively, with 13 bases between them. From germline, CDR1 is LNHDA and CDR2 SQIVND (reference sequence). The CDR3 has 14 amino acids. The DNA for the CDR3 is TGTGCCAGTAGTATTGCAACGCGAGGGGAGACCCAGTACTTC. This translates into CASSIATRGETQYF.